What follows are 32 T cell receptor beta chains derived from one specimen sequenced in a study of T cells in localized non-small cell lung cancer. TCRdb keeps only in-frame clones here, not all; method: immunoSEQ multiplex PCR. This table holds approximately 76,000 clones, more than 75% found once. This specimen consisted of peripheral blood, obtained before any cancer treatment. These receptors originate from a female donor older than 55 with stage I lung adenocarcinoma.

This clone was counted a single time. This CDR3 is CATSDPPYNEQFF. CDR3 coding DNA: TGTGCCACCAGCGACCCCCCGTACAATGAGCAGTTCTTC. This rearrangement joins TRBV15 to TRBJ2-1; D remains unclear. The CDR3 spans 13 residues. Trimming removed 5 bases from V and 4 bases from J, with 9 bases in between. Germline values: CDR1 LNHNV, CDR2 YYDKDF (reference sequence).

This sequence joins TRBV6-5 and TRBJ1-1; perhaps TRBD1 as D (6 bases). There are 13 residues in the CDR3. V was cut by 0 bases and J by 7 bases, with 9 bases left in between. Germline V gene lookup returns CDR1 MNHEY and CDR2 SVGAGI. This chain's CDR3 is CASSYSGQLEAFF. CDR3 nucleotides: TGTGCCAGCAGTTACTCAGGACAGCTTGAAGCTTTCTTT.

This chain uses TRBV2 with TRBJ1-5; possible D gene TRBD1, 6 bases. The CDR3 length is 14 residues. Trimming shortened V by 5 bases and J by 6 bases, and 14 bases separated the two germline ends. CDR1 is SNHLY, CDR2 FYNNEI, per germline. In DNA, the CDR3 is TGTGCCAGCAGTCCGACAGGCGGGGCTCAGCCCCAGCATTTT. It specifies CASSPTGGAQPQHF.

This clone was observed a few times. This chain uses TRBV11-2 with TRBJ1-3, with 7 bases fitting TRBD1. The germline V gene encodes CDR1 SGHAT and CDR2 FQNNGV. The CDR3 extends over 15 amino acids. V lost 4 bases, J lost 0 bases, and 3 bases stayed unmatched. CDR3 nucleotides: TGTGCCAGCAGCTCTGGGACAGCCTCTGGAAACACCATATATTTT. Its translation: CASSSGTASGNTIYF.

The chain has TRBV19 and TRBJ2-5; TRBD1 or TRBD2 may be the D gene (5 bases each). Germline assignment: CDR1 LNHDA and CDR2 SQIVND (reference sequence). Trimming removed 6 bases from V and 1 base from J, with 9 bases in between. The CDR3 extends over 13 amino acids. The CDR3: CASRRGAQETQYF. The CDR3 DNA reads TGTGCCAGTAGGAGAGGGGCCCAAGAGACCCAGTACTTC.

V usage is TRBV19 and J usage is TRBJ2-7; 10 bases are a match to TRBD2. After removal of 6 bases from V and 7 bases from J, the junction contained 12 bases not matched to a gene. Per germline, CDR1 LNHDA and CDR2 SQIVND (reference sequence). This CDR3 spans 15 amino acids. The CDR3 nucleotides read TGTGCCAGTAGCACATCGGCTAGCGGGAGTGGTGAGCAGTACTTC. Protein product: CASSTSASGSGEQYF.

The chain has TRBV7-2 and TRBJ2-2; D gene ambiguous. Trimming cost V 4 bases and J 7 bases, with 13 bases left between them. Germline CDR1 reads SGHTA; CDR2 reads FQGNSA. This CDR3 contains 14 residues. The CDR3 region is CASSSKAVYGELFF. CDR3 DNA sequence: TGTGCCAGCAGCTCTAAGGCGGTGTACGGGGAGCTGTTTTTT.

The V call is TRBV7-2, the J call TRBJ2-5, with unresolved D. Germline values: CDR1 SGHTA, CDR2 FQGNSA. CDR3 length: 14 residues. Deletions cut 0 bases from V and 0 bases from J, with 5 bases between. In DNA form, the CDR3 reads TGTGCCAGCAGCTTAGCGAGCTACCAAGAGACCCAGTACTTC. Amino acid sequence: CASSLASYQETQYF.

The gene calls are TRBV9 and TRBJ2-2; no clear D gene. The CDR3 covers 13 residues. Trimming took off 3 bases at V and 2 bases at J, with 5 bases between the two ends. Per the germline V gene, CDR1 is SGDLS and CDR2 is YYNGEE. CDR3 amino acids: CASSGRNTGELFF. The CDR3 coding sequence is TGTGCCAGCAGCGGGAGAAACACCGGGGAGCTGTTTTTT. The whole variable domain, remainder taken from reference TRBV9 and TRBJ2-2, is DSGVTQTPKHLITATGQRVTLRCSPRSGDLSVYWYQQSLDQGLQFLIQYYNGEERAKGNILERFSAQQFPDLHSELNLSSLELGDSALYFCASSGRNTGELFFGEGSRLTVL.

V gene TRBV5-1 combines with J gene TRBJ1-4; no definite D call. CDR1 and CDR2 from the germline V gene are SGHRS and YFSETQ. The CDR3 is 13 amino acids. V lost 8 bases and J 6 bases, leaving 14 bases between the germline ends. CDR3: CASAENADEKLFF. CDR3 in DNA: TGCGCCAGTGCCGAGAACGCAGATGAAAAACTGTTTTTT.

The chain is built from TRBV2 and TRBJ1-1; no clear D gene. Germline V gene lookup returns CDR1 SNHLY and CDR2 FYNNEI. The CDR3 has 11 amino acids. V lost 7 bases, J lost 1 base, and 4 bases lay in between. CDR3: CASKQNTEAFF. The CDR3 nucleotides read TGTGCCAGCAAACAGAACACTGAAGCTTTCTTT.

The rearrangement joins TRBV6-4 to TRBJ1-6; 7 bases are a match to TRBD1. The trim removed 6 bases at V and 4 bases at J, leaving 6 bases unmatched. This CDR3 has 15 residues. Per the germline V gene, CDR1 is MRHNA and CDR2 is SNTAGT. The DNA for the CDR3 is TGTGCCAGCAGCGATACAGGGGTTTATAATTCACCCCTCCACTTT. Translation: CASSDTGVYNSPLHF.

The chain has TRBV5-4 and TRBJ2-7; TRBD1 agrees at 7 bases. J gave up 3 bases and V 3 bases, and 9 bases lay outside the gene matches. The CDR3 loop spans 15 amino acids. Looked up from germline, CDR1 is SGHNT and CDR2 is YYREEE (reference sequence). In DNA form, the CDR3 reads TGTGCCAGCAGCTCCCCGGGACAGCTGGTCTACGAGCAGTACTTC. Residues: CASSSPGQLVYEQYF.

V is TRBV4-3 and J is TRBJ1-3; D unclear. Trimming cost V 0 bases and J 5 bases, with 14 bases left between them. This CDR3 is built from 16 residues. CDR1 and CDR2 from the germline V gene are LGHNA and YSLEER. The CDR3 reads CASSQDRQVGRNTIYF. The CDR3, as DNA: TGCGCCAGCAGCCAAGATCGTCAAGTAGGGCGAAACACCATATATTTT.

This chain connects TRBV4-3 to TRBJ2-1; D ambiguous. Looked up from germline, CDR1 is LGHNA and CDR2 is YSLEER. The length of the CDR3 is 14 residues. V was shortened by 1 base and J by 7 bases, with 11 bases between the two germline ends. As DNA, the CDR3 is TGCGCCAGCAGCCAAGGAGGCAGGAGTAATGAGCAGTTCTTC. Protein product: CASSQGGRSNEQFF.

CDR3 in DNA: TGTGCCAGCAGCTTGAAGCAGGGTGCAACTAATGAAAAACTGTTTTTT. Its protein is CASSLKQGATNEKLFF. The rearrangement joins TRBV5-6 to TRBJ1-4, with D possibly being TRBD1 (5 bases). V lost 1 base to trimming and J lost 0 bases, with 10 bases between them. The CDR3 runs 16 residues. Germline lookup yields CDR1 SGHDT and CDR2 YYEEEE.

The V gene is TRBV7-8, the J gene TRBJ2-2; TRBD1 aligns across 10 bases. The CDR3 extends over 16 amino acids. The trim removed 6 bases at V and 4 bases at J, leaving 8 bases unmatched. Germline loops: CDR1 SGHVS, CDR2 FQNEAQ. The CDR3 loop reads CASSYGQGVITGELFF. DNA for the CDR3: TGTGCCAGCAGTTACGGACAGGGGGTAATCACCGGGGAGCTGTTTTTT.

The chain links TRBV5-1 to TRBJ2-1, with D possibly matching TRBD2 (5 bases). The CDR3 extends over 15 amino acids. Germline values: CDR1 SGHRS, CDR2 YFSETQ. V gave up 0 bases and J gave up 0 bases, with 7 bases separating them. The CDR3 DNA follows: TGCGCCAGCAGCTTGGGTGACTACTCCTACAATGAGCAGTTCTTC. As protein: CASSLGDYSYNEQFF.

The sample holds one count of this clone. The chain has TRBV5-5 and TRBJ1-1; maybe TRBD1 (5 bases). The length of the CDR3 is 13 residues. Trimming removed 3 bases from V and 7 bases from J, with 13 bases in between. Germline values: CDR1 SGHKS, CDR2 YYEKEE (reference sequence). The CDR3 spells CASSSHGGGEAFF. CDR3 DNA sequence: TGTGCCAGCAGCTCTCACGGGGGAGGTGAAGCTTTCTTT.

The chain uses TRBV27 and TRBJ2-5, with D maybe TRBD2 (5 bases). Germline V gene lookup returns CDR1 MNHEY and CDR2 SMNVEV (reference sequence). This CDR3 region has 14 residues. Trimming took off 6 bases at V and 6 bases at J, with 17 bases between the two ends. The CDR3 region is CASSRGGGSQTQYF. In DNA, the CDR3 is TGTGCCAGCAGCCGCGGTGGAGGCTCGCAGACCCAGTACTTC.

The chain employs TRBV11-1 and TRBJ1-1, with 8 positions matching TRBD1. CDR1 is SGHAT and CDR2 is FQDESV in the germline V gene (reference sequence). The CDR3 totals 16 residues. V dropped 0 bases and J dropped 2; count of bases not matched to a gene: 5. The chain's CDR3 is CASSLAGQAINTEAFF. The CDR3 nucleotides read TGTGCCAGCAGCTTAGCGGGACAGGCAATAAACACTGAAGCTTTCTTT.

This clone came up once. The chain has TRBV27 and TRBJ1-1, with D tentatively TRBD1 (5 bases). Germline-derived CDR1 and CDR2 are MNHEY and SMNVEV (reference sequence). V shed 8 bases and J shed 3 bases, with 16 bases lying between them. This CDR3 region has 14 residues. CDR3 in amino acids: CASERSGGHTEAFF. CDR3 nucleotide sequence: TGTGCCAGCGAAAGATCGGGGGGACACACTGAAGCTTTCTTT.

The chain is built from TRBV27 and TRBJ2-1, with a possible D match to TRBD2 (5 bases). CDR1 is MNHEY and CDR2 is SMNVEV in the germline V gene (reference sequence). The CDR3 has 15 residues. V was cut by 3 bases and J by 6 bases, with 15 bases left in between. The CDR3 nucleotides are TGTGCCAGCAGTTTCCCGAGCATTCGGGGCAATGAGCAGTTCTTC. Its protein is CASSFPSIRGNEQFF.

In its sample, this clone was seen once. The chain carries TRBV7-8 and TRBJ1-2; TRBD1 matches at 8 bases. This CDR3 region has 13 residues. With V trimmed by 5 bases and J by 7 bases, 6 bases remained unmatched. Per germline, CDR1 SGHVS and CDR2 FQNEAQ. The DNA for the CDR3 is TGTGCCAGCAGCGCCAAGGACAGGGTTGGCTACACCTTC. It translates to CASSAKDRVGYTF.

This clone is medium-sized (0.01 to 0.1%). The gene calls are TRBV13 and TRBJ1-1; D may be TRBD1 (5 bases). There are 12 residues in the CDR3. The V gene's germline CDR1 is PRHDT and CDR2 FYEKMQ (reference sequence). V was pared by 4 bases and J by 11 bases, with 14 bases between. This CDR3 reads CASSSTQGMAFF. DNA of the CDR3: TGTGCCAGCAGCTCCACCCAGGGCATGGCTTTCTTT.

For the CDR3, the DNA is TGTGCCAGCTCACCACCGATGGGACAGGTGAACACCGGGGAGCTGTTTTTT. Protein product: CASSPPMGQVNTGELFF. The chain joins TRBV18 to TRBJ2-2, with TRBD1 identical over 8 bases. Germline V gene sequence: CDR1 KGHSH, CDR2 LQKENI. The CDR3 extends over 17 amino acids. The trim removed 0 bases at V and 1 base at J, leaving 4 bases unmatched.

The gene calls are TRBV11-1 and TRBJ2-1; no definite D call. V dropped 3 bases and J dropped 9 bases, with 12 bases sitting between them. Germline CDR1 is SGHAT and CDR2 is FQDESV (reference sequence). The CDR3 extends over 13 amino acids. CDR3 DNA: TGTGCCAGCAGCTTGTCGACGGGCGGTGAGCAGTTCTTC. This translates into CASSLSTGGEQFF.

This clone has a count of ten or more. V gene TRBV6-5 combines with J gene TRBJ1-3; D gene ambiguous. This CDR3 region has 14 residues. Germline-derived CDR1 and CDR2 are MNHEY and SVGAGI. Trimming shortened V by 5 bases and J by 3 bases, and 11 bases separated the two germline ends. As DNA, the CDR3 is TGTGCCAGCAGTACCAAAAGGGATGGAAACACCATATATTTT. This translates into CASSTKRDGNTIYF.

The V gene is TRBV5-4, the J gene TRBJ2-5; 10 bases map to TRBD2. Germline CDR1 is SGHNT and CDR2 is YYREEE (reference sequence). The CDR3 loop spans 14 amino acids. Unmatched junction bases numbered 3, after V lost 2 bases and J lost 5 bases. The CDR3 DNA reads as TGTGCCAGCAGCTTAGCGGGAGGGCGTGAGACCCAGTACTTC. This gives the protein CASSLAGGRETQYF.

This clone was seen more than once but under ten times. The chain uses TRBV30 and TRBJ1-1, with D unresolved. Germline values: CDR1 GTSNPN, CDR2 SVGIG (reference sequence). CDR3 length: 14 residues. V lost 7 bases and J lost 2, with 17 bases in between. CDR3 residues: CAFHPHSGNTEAFF. CDR3 in DNA: TGTGCCTTTCACCCACACTCGGGAAACACTGAAGCTTTCTTT.

This clone has a handful of counts. The rearrangement uses TRBV28 and TRBJ1-2; TRBD1 is a possible D gene (5 bases). The CDR3 covers 15 residues. CDR1 MDHEN and CDR2 SYDVKM come from the germline V gene. V gave up 6 bases and J gave up 4 bases, with 18 bases separating them. The CDR3 DNA reads TGTGCCAGCAGACCGGGACGGGCTGTTACCTATGGCTACACCTTC. Its translation is CASRPGRAVTYGYTF.

The rearrangement uses TRBV18 and TRBJ2-1, with 8 bases that match TRBD1. CDR3 length: 14 residues. V lost 5 bases, J lost 6 bases, and 6 bases stayed unmatched. Germline V gives CDR1 KGHSH, CDR2 LQKENI. The CDR3 DNA reads as TGTGCCAGCTCAGATCGAACAGGGGGCAATGAGCAGTTCTTC. Protein: CASSDRTGGNEQFF.